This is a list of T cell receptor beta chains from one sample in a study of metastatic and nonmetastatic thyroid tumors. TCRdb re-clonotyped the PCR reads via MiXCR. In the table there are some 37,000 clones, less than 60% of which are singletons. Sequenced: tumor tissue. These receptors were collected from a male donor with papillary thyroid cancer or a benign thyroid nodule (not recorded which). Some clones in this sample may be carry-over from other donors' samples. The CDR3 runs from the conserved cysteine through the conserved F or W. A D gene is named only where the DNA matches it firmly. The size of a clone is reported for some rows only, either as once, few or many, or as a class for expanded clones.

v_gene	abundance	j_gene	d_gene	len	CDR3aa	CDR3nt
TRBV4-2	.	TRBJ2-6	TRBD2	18	CASRAMSGGISGANVLTF	TGTGCCAGCAGAGCGATGAGCGGGGGGATCTCTGGGGCCAACGTCCTGACTTTC
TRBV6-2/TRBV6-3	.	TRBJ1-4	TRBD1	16	CASSSLPGQSNEKLFF	TGTGCCAGCAGTTCTCTTCCGGGACAGAGTAATGAAAAACTGTTTTTT
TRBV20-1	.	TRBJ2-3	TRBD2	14	CSASGGAGTDTQYF	TGCAGTGCTAGCGGGGGGGCCGGAACAGATACGCAGTATTTT
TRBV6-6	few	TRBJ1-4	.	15	CASSYSGTGGEKLFF	TGTGCCAGCAGTTACTCAGGAACGGGTGGGGAAAAACTGTTTTTT
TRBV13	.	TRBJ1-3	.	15	CASSLGQGGGNTIYF	TGTGCCAGCAGCTTAGGGCAGGGTGGGGGAAACACCATATATTTT
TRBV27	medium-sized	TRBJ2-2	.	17	CASSLRRPRSNTGELFF	TGTGCCAGCAGTTTAAGGAGGCCTCGGTCGAACACCGGGGAGCTGTTTTTT
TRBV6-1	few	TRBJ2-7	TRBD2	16	CASSGPPTSGSEEQYF	TGTGCCAGCAGTGGGCCCCCGACTAGCGGGAGTGAGGAGCAGTACTTC
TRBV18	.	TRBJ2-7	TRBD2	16	CASNYIGTSASYEQYF	TGTGCCAGTAATTACATCGGGACTAGCGCTTCCTACGAGCAGTACTTC
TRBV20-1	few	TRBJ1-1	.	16	CSARRIPNSRGTEAFF	TGCAGTGCTAGACGAATACCAAACAGCAGGGGAACTGAAGCTTTCTTT
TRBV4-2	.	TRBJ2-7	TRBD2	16	CASSQDEGTSGYEQYF	TGTGCCAGCAGCCAAGACGAAGGGACTAGCGGTTACGAGCAGTACTTC
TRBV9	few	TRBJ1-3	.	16	CASSPQTPDSGNTIYF	TGTGCCAGCAGCCCGCAGACACCTGACTCTGGAAACACCATATATTTT
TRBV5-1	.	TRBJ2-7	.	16	CASSPSLAGDSYEQYF	TGCGCCAGCAGCCCCAGCTTGGCAGGCGACTCCTACGAGCAGTACTTC
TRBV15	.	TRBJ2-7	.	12	CATSRGGSEQYF	TGTGCCACCAGCCGTGGGGGATCCGAGCAGTACTTC
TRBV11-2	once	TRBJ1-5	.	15	CASSLDRWGVQPQHF	TGTGCCAGCAGCTTAGATCGATGGGGGGTTCAGCCCCAGCATTTT
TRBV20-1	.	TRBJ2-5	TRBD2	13	CSAMNPTSGTQYF	TGCAGTGCTATGAACCCAACTAGCGGGACCCAGTACTTC
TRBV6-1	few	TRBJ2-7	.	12	CARLTASYEQYF	TGTGCCCGACTGACAGCATCCTACGAGCAGTACTTC
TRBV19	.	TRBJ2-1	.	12	CASKAGINEQFF	TGTGCCAGTAAAGCAGGGATCAATGAGCAGTTCTTC
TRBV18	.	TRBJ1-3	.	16	CASSPGTAISGNTIYF	TGTGCCAGCTCACCCGGGACGGCGATCTCTGGAAACACCATATATTTT
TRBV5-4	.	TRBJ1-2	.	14	CASSQGGTNYGYTF	TGTGCCAGCAGCCAGGGAGGCACTAACTATGGCTACACCTTC
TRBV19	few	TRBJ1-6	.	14	CASSIAGEGSPLHF	TGTGCCAGTAGTATCGCAGGGGAAGGTTCACCCCTCCACTTT
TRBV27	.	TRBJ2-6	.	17	CASSFEAGVSGANVLTF	TGTGCCAGCAGTTTCGAAGCAGGGGTCTCTGGGGCCAACGTCCTGACTTTC
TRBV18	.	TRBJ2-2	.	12	CASSLRTGELFF	TGTGCCAGCTCACTTCGGACCGGGGAGCTGTTTTTT
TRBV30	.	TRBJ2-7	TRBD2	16	CAWRQKPGLAGMKQYF	TGTGCCTGGAGGCAGAAACCGGGACTAGCGGGAATGAAGCAGTACTTC
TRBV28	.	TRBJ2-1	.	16	CASSFFTGGSYNEQFF	TGTGCCAGCAGTTTTTTCACAGGAGGCTCCTACAATGAGCAGTTCTTC
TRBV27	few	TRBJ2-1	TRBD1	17	CASTPRRDSLWGNEQFF	TGTGCCAGCACCCCCCGTCGGGACAGCTTGTGGGGCAATGAGCAGTTCTTC
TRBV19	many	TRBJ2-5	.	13	CASSWDFQETQYF	TGTGCCAGTAGTTGGGACTTCCAAGAGACCCAGTACTTC
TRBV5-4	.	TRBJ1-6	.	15	CASSLGIEVNSPLHF	TGTGCCAGCAGCTTGGGGATCGAAGTTAATTCACCCCTCCACTTT
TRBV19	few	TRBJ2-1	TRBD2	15	CASSIGTSGANEQFF	TGTGCCAGTAGTATAGGGACTAGCGGGGCCAATGAGCAGTTCTTC
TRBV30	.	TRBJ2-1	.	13	CAWNSSPADEQFF	TGTGCCTGGAACTCCTCCCCGGCGGATGAGCAGTTCTTC
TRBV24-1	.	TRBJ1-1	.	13	CATSDRRQGVAFF	TGTGCCACCAGTGACCGACGGCAGGGAGTAGCTTTCTTT
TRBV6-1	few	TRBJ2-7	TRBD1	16	CASSPDIGQGGYEQYF	TGTGCCAGCAGTCCAGATATCGGACAGGGAGGCTACGAGCAGTACTTC
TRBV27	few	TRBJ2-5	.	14	CASSSGSGQETQYF	TGTGCCAGCAGTTCTGGCTCGGGGCAAGAGACCCAGTACTTC
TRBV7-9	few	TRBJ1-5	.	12	CASSADNQPQHF	TGTGCCAGCAGCGCAGACAATCAGCCCCAGCATTTT
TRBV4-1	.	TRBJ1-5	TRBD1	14	CASSQWDRNQPQHF	TGCGCCAGCAGCCAATGGGACAGAAATCAGCCCCAGCATTTT
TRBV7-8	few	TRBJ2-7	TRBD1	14	CASSYPGGRDEQYF	TGTGCCAGCAGCTACCCAGGGGGTCGGGACGAGCAGTACTTC
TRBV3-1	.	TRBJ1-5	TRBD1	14	CASSPDRGRRPQHF	TGTGCCAGCAGCCCGGACAGGGGACGTAGGCCCCAGCATTTT
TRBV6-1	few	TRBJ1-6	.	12	CASSEVLGPLHF	TGTGCCAGCAGTGAAGTGCTGGGCCCCCTCCACTTT
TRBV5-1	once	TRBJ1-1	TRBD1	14	CASTAEQGATEAFF	TGCGCCAGCACAGCCGAACAGGGGGCCACTGAAGCTTTCTTT
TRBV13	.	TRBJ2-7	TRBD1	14	CASSLKDRAHEQYF	TGTGCCAGCAGCCTGAAGGACAGGGCCCACGAGCAGTACTTC
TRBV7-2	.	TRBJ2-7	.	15	CASSPQAESFYEQYF	TGTGCCAGCAGCCCTCAGGCAGAGTCCTTCTACGAGCAGTACTTC
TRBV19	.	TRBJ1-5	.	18	CASSARLREGDSNQPQHF	TGTGCCAGTAGTGCCCGACTAAGGGAGGGAGATAGCAATCAGCCCCAGCATTTT